These 20 T cell receptor beta chains were sequenced from one sample in a study of Ad26.COV2.S vaccination and SARS-CoV-2 variants. Clones were sequenced by immunoSEQ multiplex PCR, and TCRdb holds only the in-frame ones, with some missing. The sample shows about 350,000 clones, roughly nine tenths of them seen only once. Sequencing used peripheral blood, obtained after recovery from COVID-19. The source of these receptors is a human donor who had recovered from COVID-19.

The chain combines TRBV10-1 with TRBJ2-6; D is perhaps TRBD1 (5 bases). Germline CDR1 is WNHNN and CDR2 is SYGVQD (reference sequence). V was pared by 3 bases and J by 4 bases, with 13 bases between. This CDR3 spans 16 amino acids. The CDR3 nucleotides are TGCGCCAGCAGTGAAGGGGCGTTGCCGGGGGCCAACGTCCTGACTTTC. Translated, it gives CASSEGALPGANVLTF.

The chain links TRBV12-5 to TRBJ1-1; the match to TRBD1 covers 7 bases. Per the germline V gene, CDR1 is LGHNT and CDR2 is FRNRAP. With 0 bases clipped from V and 0 bases from J, the junction kept 7 bases outside the gene matches. The CDR3 is 17 residues long. CDR3 DNA: TGTGCTAGTGGTTTGGTACGGGACAGTCCTATGAACACTGAAGCTTTCTTT. Its protein product is CASGLVRDSPMNTEAFF.

This chain uses TRBV12-5 with TRBJ2-6, with 9 bases that match TRBD1. With 7 bases clipped from V and 0 bases from J, the junction kept 19 bases outside the gene matches. CDR1 is LGHNT and CDR2 is FRNRAP in the germline V gene. This CDR3 has 21 amino acids. CDR3 protein: CASAPSAVLGTGISGANVLTF. The CDR3 nucleotides are TGTGCTAGTGCTCCCTCTGCTGTGTTAGGGACAGGGATCTCTGGGGCCAACGTCCTGACTTTC.

CDR3 in DNA: TGCAGCGTTGCTCAGGGGGCGACCGGGGAGCTGTTTTTT. Amino acids: CSVAQGATGELFF. The chain carries TRBV29-1 and TRBJ2-2; TRBD1 matches 8 bases. CDR1 and CDR2 (germline): SQVTM, ANQGSEA. V gave up 4 bases and J gave up 5 bases; unmatched junction bases: 3. This CDR3 has 13 residues.

The J gene is TRBJ2-1, the V gene TRBV20-1, with D possibly being TRBD2 (6 bases). V was trimmed by 2 bases and J by 12 bases, leaving 11 bases between them. This CDR3 has 11 amino acids. Germline V lookup: CDR1 DFQATT, CDR2 SNEGSKA (reference sequence). This chain's CDR3 is CSARRDSGQFF. In nucleotides, the CDR3 is TGCAGTGCTAGACGGGACTCGGGGCAGTTCTTC.

The V and J genes are TRBV24-1 and TRBJ1-1; D is uncertain. Germline V gives CDR1 KGHDR, CDR2 SFDVKD. V was shortened by 3 bases and J by 1 base, with 11 bases between the two germline ends. CDR3 length: 15 amino acids. The DNA of the CDR3 is TGTGCCACCAGTGATCCGAGGACGGGGAACACTGAAGCTTTCTTT. Protein product: CATSDPRTGNTEAFF.

The genes are TRBV11-2 and TRBJ1-2; no firm D call. V was trimmed by 1 base and J by 4 bases, leaving 4 bases between them. Germline loops: CDR1 SGHAT, CDR2 FQNNGV. The CDR3 is made up of 12 amino acids. The CDR3 nucleotides read TGTGCCAGCAGCTTAGCCCCCTATGGCTACACCTTC. Translated, it gives CASSLAPYGYTF.

The chain recombines TRBV9 with TRBJ1-1; D is unclear. Between the trimmed V and J ends, which lost 4 bases and 4 bases, there was a span of 20 bases. The CDR3 contains 16 residues. CDR1 is SGDLS and CDR2 is YYNGEE in the germline V gene. DNA for the CDR3: TGTGCCAGCAGCATCACAGAGGAGGGTATAAGCACTGAAGCTTTCTTT. Translating it yields CASSITEEGISTEAFF.

This clone was counted once. The chain recombines TRBV19 with TRBJ2-7, with D perhaps TRBD1 (5 bases). The CDR3 consists of 12 residues. V was trimmed by 7 bases and J by 1 base, leaving 8 bases between them. CDR1 and CDR2 (germline): LNHDA, SQIVND (reference sequence). The CDR3 loop is CASTPGSYEQYF. In DNA form, the CDR3 reads TGTGCCAGTACCCCAGGGTCCTACGAGCAGTACTTC.

The V call is TRBV19, the J call TRBJ2-6, with D perhaps assigned TRBD1 or TRBD2 (5 bases each). This CDR3 is built from 18 residues. In germline, CDR1 is LNHDA, CDR2 SQIVND (reference sequence). Trimming cost V 5 bases and J 0 bases, with 17 bases left between them. The CDR3 DNA follows: TGTGCCAGTAGTCCCAGGCCGGGGCGCAGCTCTGGGGCCAACGTCCTGACTTTC. Encoded protein: CASSPRPGRSSGANVLTF.

The V call is TRBV11-2, the J call TRBJ2-3, with TRBD2 matching over 11 bases. V dropped 0 bases and J dropped 4; count of bases not matched to a gene: 0. The V gene's germline CDR1 is SGHAT and CDR2 FQNNGV. This CDR3 has 15 residues. CDR3 sequence (DNA): TGTGCCAGCAGCTTAGAACTAGCGGGGGCAGATACGCAGTATTTT. It is translated as CASSLELAGADTQYF.

The V call is TRBV27, the J call TRBJ1-2, with a weak D call TRBD1 (6 bases). Trimming removed 3 bases from V and 3 bases from J, with 17 bases in between. The CDR3 consists of 16 residues. Germline CDR1 reads MNHEY; CDR2 reads SMNVEV (reference sequence). The CDR3 sequence is CASSLAEGVRDYGYTF. The CDR3 coding sequence is TGTGCCAGCAGTTTGGCCGAGGGGGTGCGAGACTATGGCTACACCTTC.

The chain joins TRBV4-1 to TRBJ1-1; D unresolved. The CDR3 has 15 amino acids. The germline V and J ends were trimmed by 3 bases and 4 bases, with 15 bases remaining between them. Germline assignment: CDR1 MGHRA and CDR2 YSYEKL. CDR3 DNA: TGCGCCAGCAGCCAGGGTACCGGACGGACCACTGAAGCTTTCTTT. Translating it yields CASSQGTGRTTEAFF.

CDR3 nucleotide sequence: TGCAGCGTTGATCAAGCGGGGGGGTTTACCGGGGAGCTGTTTTTT. The encoded protein is CSVDQAGGFTGELFF. The chain links TRBV29-1 to TRBJ2-2; 10 bases agree with TRBD2. Germline CDR1 is SQVTM and CDR2 is ANQGSEA. The V and J ends lost 3 bases and 5 bases, in that order; junction bases with no gene match: 6. CDR3 length equals 15 residues.

This chain joins TRBV29-1 and TRBJ1-1; 9 bases map to TRBD1. The CDR3 loop spans 13 amino acids. Per the germline V gene, CDR1 is SQVTM and CDR2 is ANQGSEA. Losses at the gene ends were 5 bases for V and 4 bases for J; bases not matched to a gene: 5. The CDR3 coding sequence is TGCAGCGTTACAGGGGGCAGCGGCACTGAAGCTTTCTTT. Protein product: CSVTGGSGTEAFF.

This chain joins TRBV10-1 and TRBJ2-3; 8 bases agree with TRBD1. The V gene end was trimmed by 8 bases and the J gene end by 13 bases; junction bases not matched to a gene: 5. The CDR3 runs to 10 residues. Germline CDR1 WNHNN, CDR2 SYGVQD (reference sequence). CDR3 DNA: TGCGCCAGCCTGAACAGGGGGAAGTATTTT. Amino acids: CASLNRGKYF.

The chain employs TRBV13 and TRBJ1-1, with 10 bases matching TRBD1. Looked up from germline, CDR1 is PRHDT and CDR2 is FYEKMQ (reference sequence). The CDR3 consists of 16 residues. Trimming at V came to 4 bases and at J to 2 bases, leaving 7 bases not matched to a gene. CDR3 DNA: TGTGCCAGCAGCTCCCGGGACAGGGGACCCAACACTGAAGCTTTCTTT. It translates to CASSSRDRGPNTEAFF.

The genes are TRBV19 and TRBJ2-4; D tentatively reads TRBD1 or TRBD2 (6 bases each). Germline-derived CDR1 and CDR2 are LNHDA and SQIVND (reference sequence). This CDR3 region has 16 residues. The germline V and J ends were trimmed by 3 bases and 1 base, with 13 bases remaining between them. The CDR3 reads CASSMGGSRAKNIQYF. CDR3 nucleotides: TGTGCCAGTAGTATGGGGGGCAGCCGGGCCAAAAACATTCAGTACTTC.

The genes are TRBV10-3 and TRBJ2-1, with 7 positions matching TRBD2. Germline V gene data show CDR1 as ENHRY and CDR2 as SYGVKD. The CDR3 is 14 amino acids. V shed 4 bases and J 9 bases; nucleotides not matched to a gene: 9. The CDR3 coding sequence is TGTGCCATCAGTGGGGGGGGTAGCGTGGGTGAGCAGTTCTTC. Translating gives CAISGGGSVGEQFF.

This clone was observed a few times. The J gene is TRBJ1-2, the V gene TRBV5-5, with 7 bases aligning to TRBD1. J lost 0 bases, V lost 4 bases, and 6 bases had no gene match. CDR3 length: 15 residues. Germline V gene data show CDR1 as SGHKS and CDR2 as YYEKEE (reference sequence). CDR3: CASSPAQGANYGYTF. The CDR3 coding sequence is TGTGCCAGCAGCCCGGCCCAGGGGGCTAACTATGGCTACACCTTC.